These 22 T cell receptor beta chains were all obtained from the same sample, sequenced in a study of beta chain features in type 1 diabetes (dated by TCRdb to the late 2010s). Receptor amplification or capture employed the immunoSEQ multiplex PCR assay. The High Capacity cDNA Reverse Transcription Kit was used to reverse transcribe all of the isolated RNA, meaning that expressed TCRB transcripts were what got sequenced. Entries here come from immuneACCESS through TCRdb and include only in-frame sequences with V and J called. Some clones fail to appear in such tables; in the studies checked, an unresolved V gene covers under half of the shortfall, and the cause of the remainder is unknown. The sample table lists roughly 730,000 clones, around an eighth of them with a count of one. The ten largest make up approximately 0.021% of the sample. Their target antigens are unknown. The paper as a whole reports these results and caveats: Type 1 diabetes patients showed a moderate but significant shortening of TCRB CDR3 length in all four CD4+ subsets.

The sequencing sample was made of naive CD4+ T cells from blood. The cell subset or site label of this sample denotes: true naive CD4+ T cells. All receptors come from a man aged 18 to 29 with type 1 diabetes.

This clone was counted only a few times. The V gene is TRBV15, the J gene TRBJ2-5; D may be TRBD2 (5 bases). The ends were cut back, 3 bases at V and 1 base at J, with 18 bases in the middle. The germline gives CDR1 LNHNV, CDR2 YYDKDF (reference sequence). CDR3 size: 17 residues. The CDR3 is CATSSRYGVAGQETQYF. In nucleotides, the CDR3 is TGTGCCACCAGCAGCCGTTACGGGGTCGCTGGCCAAGAGACCCAGTACTTC. Supplemented by reference TRBV15 and TRBJ2-5, the full variable domain reads DAMVIQNPRYQVTQFGKPVTLSCSQTLNHNVMYWYQQKSSQAPKLLFHYYDKDFNNEADTPDNFQSRRPNTSFCFLDIRSPGLGDTAMYLCATSSRYGVAGQETQYFGPGTRLLVL.

V usage is TRBV4-1 and J usage is TRBJ2-3, with 13 bases identical to TRBD2. Germline trimming cut 0 bases from V and 2 bases from J; bases unmatched to any gene: 2. CDR3 length equals 17 residues. CDR1 is MGHRA and CDR2 is YSYEKL in the germline V gene. Here the CDR3 reads CASSQEGLAGYTDTQYF. The CDR3 nucleotides are TGCGCCAGCAGCCAAGAGGGACTAGCGGGGTACACAGATACGCAGTATTTT.

The genes are TRBV30 and TRBJ1-2; TRBD1 agrees at 7 bases. Trimming at V came to 0 bases and at J to 8 bases, leaving 9 bases not matched to a gene. Germline V gene lookup returns CDR1 GTSNPN and CDR2 SVGIG (reference sequence). The CDR3 has 14 residues. The CDR3 nucleotides are TGTGCCTGGAGTGTGATCAGACAGGGTCGGGGCTACACCTTC. It translates to CAWSVIRQGRGYTF.

CDR3 region: CASSAMEGSREAFF. The CDR3 DNA sequence: TGTGCCAGCAGTGCCATGGAAGGCAGTAGGGAAGCTTTCTTT. The chain uses TRBV6-1 and TRBJ1-1; D gene ambiguous. The CDR3 runs 14 residues. Trimming pared 4 bases from V and 8 bases from J, leaving 17 bases between. The germline CDR1 and CDR2 sequences are MNHNS and SASEGT.

This clone was observed a few times. This chain links TRBV7-9 with TRBJ2-5; 9 bases agree with TRBD1. Germline V gives CDR1 SEHNR, CDR2 FQNEAQ (reference sequence). CDR3 length equals 15 residues. V was pared by 6 bases and J by 1 base, with 6 bases of the junction left unmatched. DNA for the CDR3: TGTGCCAGCAGGCGTCCGGGACAGGGCCAAGAGACCCAGTACTTC. Protein sequence: CASRRPGQGQETQYF.

For the CDR3, the DNA is TGTGCCAGCAGCGCGAAGGGGGCCGTGAATCAGCCCCAGCATTTT. It encodes CASSAKGAVNQPQHF. This rearrangement joins TRBV7-9 to TRBJ1-5; TRBD1 aligns across 7 bases. CDR3 length: 15 amino acids. J was trimmed by 4 bases and V by 5 bases; bases with no gene match: 8. Germline CDR1 and CDR2: SEHNR and FQNEAQ (reference sequence).

The chain couples TRBV18 to TRBJ1-5; tentative D call: TRBD1 (5 bases). The germline gives CDR1 KGHSH, CDR2 LQKENI. The CDR3 runs to 18 residues. V lost 2 bases and J lost 0, with 17 bases in between. CDR3 coding DNA: TGTGCCAGCTCACCAAATGTACAGGATAGTAATAGCAATCAGCCCCAGCATTTT. It translates to CASSPNVQDSNSNQPQHF.

This clone was seen only a few times. The gene calls are TRBV18 and TRBJ1-1, with no clear D. Germline CDR1 is KGHSH and CDR2 is LQKENI. Trimming pared 0 bases from V and 0 bases from J, leaving 11 bases between. This CDR3 has 16 residues. CDR3 residues: CASSPPSEALNTEAFF. Here the CDR3 DNA reads TGTGCCAGCTCACCACCGAGCGAGGCACTGAACACTGAAGCTTTCTTT.

The CDR3 here is CASSTSGGAGTDTQYF. The CDR3 coding sequence is TGTGCCAGCTCGACTAGCGGGGGGGCTGGCACAGATACGCAGTATTTT. This chain joins TRBV7-9 and TRBJ2-3; 14 bases line up with TRBD2. CDR3 length: 16 amino acids. Germline trimming cut 8 bases from V and 1 base from J; bases unmatched to any gene: 5. The V gene's germline CDR1 is SEHNR and CDR2 FQNEAQ (reference sequence). Filled out from reference TRBV7-9 and TRBJ2-3, the complete variable domain reads DTGVSQNPRHKITKRGQNVTFRCDPISEHNRLYWYRQTLGQGPEFLTYFQNEAQLEKSRLLSDRFSAERPKGSFSTLEIQRTEQGDSAMYLCASSTSGGAGTDTQYFGPGTRLTVL.

The chain is built from TRBV13 and TRBJ1-1; no firm D call. The germline gives CDR1 PRHDT, CDR2 FYEKMQ (reference sequence). Deletions cut 5 bases from V and 3 bases from J, with 13 bases between. The CDR3 is 14 residues long. Written as DNA, the CDR3 is TGTGCCAGCAGCCTCGGTGGTGGGTACACTGAAGCTTTCTTT. Amino acids: CASSLGGGYTEAFF.

This clone was detected a few times. At one of its ends the junction is not consistent with the germline gene, which may arise from a read error. The V and J genes are TRBV7-7 and TRBJ2-5; the D is unclear. The CDR3 has 13 amino acids. Looked up from germline, CDR1 is SSHAT and CDR2 is FNYEAQ (reference sequence). The CDR3 DNA follows: TGTGCTAGCAGCCCCGGGCCAGACGAGACCCAGTACTTC. Translation gives CASSPGPDETQYF.

The rearrangement joins TRBV7-9 to TRBJ1-1, with a tentative D call TRBD1 (5 bases). Germline CDR1 is SEHNR and CDR2 is FQNEAQ (reference sequence). There are 13 residues in the CDR3. V dropped 1 base and J dropped 8 bases, with 11 bases sitting between them. The CDR3 region has the DNA TGTGCCAGCAGCTTAGTGGGGGACCCAGAAGCTTTCTTT. Protein sequence: CASSLVGDPEAFF.

This clone was recorded a few times. V usage is TRBV11-3 and J usage is TRBJ2-2; no clear D. This CDR3 region has 13 residues. V was pared by 1 base and J by 5 bases, with 5 bases between. Looked up from germline, CDR1 is SGHNT and CDR2 is YENEEA. The chain's CDR3 is CASSLVMTGELFF. CDR3 DNA: TGTGCCAGCAGCTTAGTGATGACCGGGGAGCTGTTTTTT.

The rearrangement uses TRBV12-5 and TRBJ2-7; D possibly corresponds to TRBD2 (6 bases). This CDR3 has 18 amino acids. Trimming removed 6 bases from V and 0 bases from J, with 24 bases in between. Germline V gives CDR1 LGHNT, CDR2 FRNRAP. CDR3 sequence (DNA): TGTGCTAGTGGGTACGAGGCACACCCGCGGGGTAGCTCCTACGAGCAGTACTTC. Protein: CASGYEAHPRGSSYEQYF.

The V call is TRBV10-3, the J call TRBJ1-1; 9 bases are shared with TRBD1. This CDR3 region has 12 residues. The J segment lost 14 bases and the V segment lost 2 bases, leaving 6 bases of the junction unmatched. Germline CDR1 reads ENHRY; CDR2 reads SYGVKD. The DNA for the CDR3 is TGTGCCATCAGTGAGCCGGGACAGGGAACCTTCTTT. The encoded protein is CAISEPGQGTFF.

This clone was counted between two and nine times. The chain combines TRBV27 with TRBJ1-2; possible D gene TRBD1, 6 bases. The V end lost 6 bases, the J end lost 2 bases, and 10 bases lay between the germline ends. The CDR3 consists of 13 residues. Per the germline V gene, CDR1 is MNHEY and CDR2 is SMNVEV (reference sequence). Here the CDR3 reads CASSFTGNYGYTF. The CDR3 DNA reads TGTGCCAGCAGCTTTACAGGGAACTATGGCTACACCTTC.

The chain combines TRBV9 with TRBJ1-3; D remains unclear. The V gene lost 4 bases and the J gene lost 0 bases, with 17 bases spanning the gap. CDR1 is SGDLS, CDR2 YYNGEE, per germline. This CDR3 is 17 amino acids long. CDR3 sequence: CASSPWAGVTSGNTIYF. CDR3 nucleotides: TGTGCCAGCAGCCCCTGGGCAGGCGTCACCTCTGGAAACACCATATATTTT.

This chain connects TRBV6-1 to TRBJ1-2, with D maybe TRBD1 (6 bases). Per the germline V gene, CDR1 is MNHNS and CDR2 is SASEGT. The CDR3 spans 14 residues. V lost 1 base and J lost 8, with 14 bases in between. The CDR3 DNA is TGTGCCAGCAGTGAAGGAGCAGGGGCCCTCGGCTACACCTTC. This gives the protein CASSEGAGALGYTF.

This clone was seen a few times. The V call is TRBV29-1, the J call TRBJ1-2; perhaps TRBD1 as D (6 bases). The V end lost 7 bases, the J end lost 8 bases, and 17 bases lay between the germline ends. Germline loops: CDR1 SQVTM, CDR2 ANQGSEA. The CDR3 spans 12 residues. The CDR3 sequence: CSDRRTAKGYTF. DNA of the CDR3: TGCAGCGATCGCCGGACAGCCAAAGGCTACACCTTC.

The chain is built from TRBV5-1 and TRBJ2-7; no definite D call. The CDR3 has 13 residues. Trimming pared 5 bases from V and 1 base from J, leaving 10 bases between. Germline V lookup: CDR1 SGHRS, CDR2 YFSETQ. As DNA, the CDR3 is TGCGCCAGCAGATTTGCAGGTTCCTACGAGCAGTACTTC. Protein product: CASRFAGSYEQYF. The variable domain in full, completed from reference TRBV5-1 and TRBJ2-7, reads KAGVTQTPRYLIKTRGQQVTLSCSPISGHRSVSWYQQTPGQGLQFLFEYFSETQRNKGNFPGRFSGRQFSNSRSEMNVSTLELGDSALYLCASRFAGSYEQYFGPGTRLTVT.

The V call is TRBV6-5, the J call TRBJ1-2; perhaps TRBD1 as D (5 bases). Trimming took 7 bases from V and 4 from J, leaving 19 bases between them. The CDR3 totals 15 residues. Germline lookup yields CDR1 MNHEY and CDR2 SVGAGI. CDR3 DNA: TGTGCCAGCACCCCCAGAACAGGAGACCTCTATGGCTACACCTTC. This codes for CASTPRTGDLYGYTF.

To note about this clone: Within the sample, other DNA sequences also encode this same CDR3. V gene TRBV30 combines with J gene TRBJ2-5; no clear D. The CDR3 is made up of 11 amino acids. V lost 2 bases to trimming and J lost 2 bases, with 3 bases between them. Germline lookup yields CDR1 GTSNPN and CDR2 SVGIG (reference sequence). Here the CDR3 DNA reads TGTGCCTGGAGTCGGCAAGAGACCCAGTACTTC. Encoded protein: CAWSRQETQYF.